A single sample is the source of the 17 T cell receptor beta chains below, sequenced in a study of blood T cell repertoires in COVID-19. The table came from immunoSEQ multiplex PCR; TCRdb's copy has only in-frame clones and leaves some out. The sample lists about 46,000 clones, 85% to 90% occurring once. The sample was PBMCs or T cells enriched from blood (not recorded which). The receptors shown here come from a woman in her forties or fifties who had recovered from COVID-19.

V usage is TRBV7-6 and J usage is TRBJ2-2; D not resolved. The V gene's germline CDR1 is SGHVS and CDR2 FNYEAQ. Trimming pared 6 bases from V and 0 bases from J, leaving 11 bases between. The CDR3 runs to 15 residues. The CDR3 DNA sequence: TGTGCCAGCAGTCGCGATTACCCGAACACCGGGGAGCTGTTTTTT. Translated, it gives CASSRDYPNTGELFF.

This chain uses TRBV5-4 with TRBJ2-3, with TRBD2 matching over 8 bases. CDR3 length equals 16 residues. V was clipped by 6 bases and J by 1 base; unmatched bases: 10. Germline lookup yields CDR1 SGHNT and CDR2 YYREEE (reference sequence). The chain's CDR3 is CASKPLGAGGTDTQYF. CDR3 nucleotides: TGTGCCAGCAAGCCCCTCGGAGCGGGAGGCACAGATACGCAGTATTTT.

This sequence joins TRBV6-2 or TRBV6-3 and TRBJ1-1; 9 bases match TRBD1. With 5 bases clipped from V and 0 bases from J, the junction kept 7 bases outside the gene matches. Germline assignment: CDR1 MNHEY and CDR2 SVGEGT. The CDR3 extends over 16 amino acids. This CDR3 is CASSPRQGVMNTEAFF. The CDR3 bases are TGTGCCAGCAGTCCCCGACAGGGGGTCATGAACACTGAAGCTTTCTTT.

V is TRBV3-1 (or the pseudogene TRBV3-2) and J is TRBJ1-1; 8 bases fit TRBD1. This CDR3 is built from 13 residues. J lost 7 bases, V lost 3 bases, and 4 bases had no gene match. CDR1 is LGHDT, CDR2 YNNKEL, per germline (reference sequence). The CDR3 DNA reads TGTGCCAGCAGCCAGCAGGGGGCGGATGAAGCTTTCTTT. This translates into CASSQQGADEAFF.

This clone came up once. The V gene is TRBV18, the J gene TRBJ2-2, with a possible D match to TRBD2 (6 bases). Germline V gene data show CDR1 as KGHSH and CDR2 as LQKENI. V gave up 1 base and J gave up 5 bases, with 11 bases separating them. The CDR3 spans 15 residues. The CDR3 sequence: CASSPQQDYTGELFF. CDR3 bases: TGTGCCAGCTCACCACAACAGGACTATACCGGGGAGCTGTTTTTT.

Here the CDR3 reads CASSLAPGGAGANVLTF. The CDR3, as DNA: TGCGCCAGCAGCTTGGCCCCCGGGGGGGCCGGGGCCAACGTCCTGACTTTC. This chain joins TRBV5-1 and TRBJ2-6; 8 positions agree with TRBD2. Trimming at V came to 0 bases and at J to 4 bases, leaving 6 bases not matched to a gene. The germline CDR1 and CDR2 sequences are SGHRS and YFSETQ. The CDR3 spans 17 residues.

The chain links TRBV6-2 or TRBV6-3 to TRBJ1-6; D possibly corresponds to TRBD1 (6 bases). This CDR3 contains 16 residues. V lost 4 bases to trimming and J lost 10 bases, with 20 bases between them. Per germline, CDR1 MNHEY and CDR2 SVGEGT. The CDR3 nucleotides read TGTGCCAGCAGTTCGCCAGGGGAGTCGTTACGGTCACCCCTCCACTTT. It is translated as CASSSPGESLRSPLHF.

This chain connects TRBV7-8 to TRBJ2-1; 7 nucleotides line up with TRBD2. The V gene's germline CDR1 is SGHVS and CDR2 FQNEAQ. CDR3 size: 15 residues. The ends lost 3 bases at V and 5 bases at J; junction bases unmatched: 7. CDR3 nucleotides: TGTGCCAGCAGCTTTCGTCTGGGGGGGGACAATGAGCAGTTCTTC. Translated: CASSFRLGGDNEQFF.

This chain joins TRBV9 and TRBJ2-7; 7 bases fit TRBD1. This CDR3 region has 15 residues. Per the germline V gene, CDR1 is SGDLS and CDR2 is YYNGEE. Unmatched junction bases numbered 5, after V lost 2 bases and J lost 0 bases. In DNA, the CDR3 is TGTGCCAGCAGCGTGGGACAGTCCCCCTCCTACGAGCAGTACTTC. Its translation is CASSVGQSPSYEQYF.

The chain couples TRBV28 to TRBJ1-1, with 7 bases aligning to TRBD1. CDR3 size: 16 residues. Germline CDR1 reads MDHEN; CDR2 reads SYDVKM. V dropped 5 bases and J dropped 1; count of bases not matched to a gene: 10. CDR3 in amino acids: CASSPPLDRRNTEAFF. The CDR3 nucleotides are TGTGCCAGCAGTCCACCCCTGGACAGGAGGAACACTGAAGCTTTCTTT.

The CDR3 loop reads CASRRGAEYGYTF. CDR3 sequence (DNA): TGTGCCAGCAGACGGGGGGCTGAATATGGCTACACCTTC. The V gene is TRBV7-2, the J gene TRBJ1-2; D may be TRBD1 (6 bases). Deletions cut 6 bases from V and 5 bases from J, with 13 bases between. This CDR3 is 13 amino acids long. Germline V lookup: CDR1 SGHTA, CDR2 FQGNSA. The variable domain in full, with the rest retrieved from reference TRBV7-2 and TRBJ1-2, is GAGVSQSPSNKVTEKGKDVELRCDPISGHTALYWYRQSLGQGLEFLIYFQGNSAPDKSGLPSDRFSAERTGGSVSTLTIQRTQQEDSAVYLCASRRGAEYGYTFGSGTRLTVV.

The chain is built from TRBV3-1 (or the pseudogene TRBV3-2) and TRBJ2-7; D might be TRBD2 (5 bases). The germline V and J ends were trimmed by 0 bases and 2 bases, with 14 bases remaining between them. Germline V gene sequence: CDR1 LGHDT, CDR2 YNNKEL (reference sequence). The CDR3 covers 16 residues. The CDR3 DNA reads as TGTGCCAGCAGCCAAGATTCCCCCGGGAACGCCTACGAGCAGTACTTC. Its protein is CASSQDSPGNAYEQYF.

The genes are TRBV28 and TRBJ1-5; no reliable D call. Deletions cut 6 bases from V and 6 bases from J, with 12 bases between. The CDR3 extends over 13 amino acids. The V gene's germline CDR1 is MDHEN and CDR2 SYDVKM. CDR3 sequence: CASRRISGQPQHF. The CDR3 DNA reads TGTGCCAGCAGACGAATATCAGGTCAGCCCCAGCATTTT.

This chain joins TRBV4-3 and TRBJ1-3; D gene uncertain. V was trimmed by 1 base and J by 4 bases, leaving 11 bases between them. The CDR3 has 15 residues. Germline V gene sequence: CDR1 LGHNA, CDR2 YSLEER. The CDR3 loop is CASSQGAGRGNTIYF. CDR3 nucleotides: TGCGCCAGCAGCCAAGGGGCCGGCAGAGGAAACACCATATATTTT.

This chain uses TRBV19 with TRBJ1-2; D is unresolved. V was pared by 0 bases and J by 10 bases, with 18 bases between. Per germline, CDR1 LNHDA and CDR2 SQIVND (reference sequence). This CDR3 is built from 15 residues. The CDR3 DNA reads TGTGCCAGTAGTATAGATGGGTCAGTTAGCCGATACTACACCTTC. Translation: CASSIDGSVSRYYTF.

The chain links TRBV27 to TRBJ1-1; weak D call: TRBD1 (6 bases). Trimming removed 4 bases at V and 4 bases at J, with 10 bases between. CDR3 length: 13 residues. In germline, CDR1 is MNHEY, CDR2 SMNVEV (reference sequence). CDR3 coding DNA: TGTGCCAGCAGTTCTGGGACAAGCACTGAAGCTTTCTTT. Amino acid sequence: CASSSGTSTEAFF.

The chain has TRBV27 and TRBJ1-1; perhaps TRBD1 as D (6 bases). Germline lookup yields CDR1 MNHEY and CDR2 SMNVEV (reference sequence). The CDR3 totals 16 residues. Trimming shortened V by 1 base and J by 5 bases, and 17 bases separated the two germline ends. CDR3 residues: CASSLLETGRRTEAFF. The CDR3 nucleotides read TGTGCCAGCAGTTTATTGGAAACAGGGCGGCGGACTGAAGCTTTCTTT.